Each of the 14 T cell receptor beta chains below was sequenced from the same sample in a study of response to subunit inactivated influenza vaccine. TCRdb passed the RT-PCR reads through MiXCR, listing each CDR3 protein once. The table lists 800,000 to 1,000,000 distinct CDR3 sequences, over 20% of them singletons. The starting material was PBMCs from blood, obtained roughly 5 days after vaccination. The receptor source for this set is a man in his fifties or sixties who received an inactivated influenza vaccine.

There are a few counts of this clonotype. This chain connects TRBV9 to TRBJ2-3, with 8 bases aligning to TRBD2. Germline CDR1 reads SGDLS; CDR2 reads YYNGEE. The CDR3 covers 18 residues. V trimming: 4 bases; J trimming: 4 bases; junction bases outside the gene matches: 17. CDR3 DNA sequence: TGTGCCAGCAGCTTCGGGGCTAGCGGGCGACTCTCGTCAGATACGCAGTATTTT. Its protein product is CASSFGASGRLSSDTQYF.

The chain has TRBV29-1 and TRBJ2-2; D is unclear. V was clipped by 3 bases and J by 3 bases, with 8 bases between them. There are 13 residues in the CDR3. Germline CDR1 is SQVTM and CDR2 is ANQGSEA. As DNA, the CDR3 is TGCAGCGTTGAGGCGTCTTACACCGGGGAGCTGTTTTTT. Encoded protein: CSVEASYTGELFF.

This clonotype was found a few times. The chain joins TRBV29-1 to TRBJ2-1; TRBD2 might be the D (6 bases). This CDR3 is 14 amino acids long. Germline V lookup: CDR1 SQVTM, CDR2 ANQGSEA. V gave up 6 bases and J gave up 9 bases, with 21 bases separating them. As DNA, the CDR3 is TGCAGCGTGGAGCGGGCCGCCCCCGGGAGTGAGCAGTTCTTC. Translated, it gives CSVERAAPGSEQFF.

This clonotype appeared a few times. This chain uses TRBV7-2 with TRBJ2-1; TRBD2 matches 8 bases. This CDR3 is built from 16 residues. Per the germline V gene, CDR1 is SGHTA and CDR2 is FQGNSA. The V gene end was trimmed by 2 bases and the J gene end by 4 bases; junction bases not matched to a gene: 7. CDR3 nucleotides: TGTGCCAGCAGCTTATTTGGTAGCGGGGTGTACAATGAGCAGTTCTTC. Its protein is CASSLFGSGVYNEQFF. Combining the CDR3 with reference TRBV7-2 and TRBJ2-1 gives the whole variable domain GAGVSQSPSNKVTEKGKDVELRCDPISGHTALYWYRQSLGQGLEFLIYFQGNSAPDKSGLPSDRFSAERTGGSVSTLTIQRTQQEDSAVYLCASSLFGSGVYNEQFFGPGTRLTVL.

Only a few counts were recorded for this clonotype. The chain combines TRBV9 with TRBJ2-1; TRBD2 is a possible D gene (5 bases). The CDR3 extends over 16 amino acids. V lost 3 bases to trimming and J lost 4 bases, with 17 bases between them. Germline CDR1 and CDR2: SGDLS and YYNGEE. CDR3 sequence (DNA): TGTGCCAGCAGCGCGTCTACCGGGATAGAATACAATGAGCAGTTCTTC. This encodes CASSASTGIEYNEQFF.

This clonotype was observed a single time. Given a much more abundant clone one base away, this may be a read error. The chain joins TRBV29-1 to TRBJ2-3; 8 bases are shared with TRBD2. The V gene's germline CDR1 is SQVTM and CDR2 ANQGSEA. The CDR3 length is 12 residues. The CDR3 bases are TGCCGCGTGACACGGGAGGGGGGTACGCAGTATTTT. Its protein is CRVTREGGTQYF.

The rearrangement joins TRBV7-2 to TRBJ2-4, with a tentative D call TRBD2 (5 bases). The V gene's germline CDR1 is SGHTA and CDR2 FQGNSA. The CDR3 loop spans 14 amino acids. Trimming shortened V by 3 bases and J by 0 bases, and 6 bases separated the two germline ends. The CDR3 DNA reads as TGTGCCAGCAGCTTCGGGATAGCCAAAAACATTCAGTACTTC. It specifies CASSFGIAKNIQYF.

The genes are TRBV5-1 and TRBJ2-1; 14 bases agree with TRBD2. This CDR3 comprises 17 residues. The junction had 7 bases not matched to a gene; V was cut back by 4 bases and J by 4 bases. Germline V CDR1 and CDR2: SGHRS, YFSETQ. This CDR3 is CASSAGTSGGIYNEQFF. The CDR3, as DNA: TGCGCCAGCAGCGCAGGGACTAGCGGGGGAATTTACAATGAGCAGTTCTTC. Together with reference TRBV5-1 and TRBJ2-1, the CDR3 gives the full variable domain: KAGVTQTPRYLIKTRGQQVTLSCSPISGHRSVSWYQQTPGQGLQFLFEYFSETQRNKGNFPGRFSGRQFSNSRSEMNVSTLELGDSALYLCASSAGTSGGIYNEQFFGPGTRLTVL.

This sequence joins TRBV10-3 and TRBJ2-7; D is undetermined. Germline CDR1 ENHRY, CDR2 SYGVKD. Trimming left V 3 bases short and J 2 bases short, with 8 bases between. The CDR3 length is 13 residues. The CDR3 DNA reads TGTGCCATCAGTGACGTGCCGCCCTACGAGCAGTACTTC. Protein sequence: CAISDVPPYEQYF.

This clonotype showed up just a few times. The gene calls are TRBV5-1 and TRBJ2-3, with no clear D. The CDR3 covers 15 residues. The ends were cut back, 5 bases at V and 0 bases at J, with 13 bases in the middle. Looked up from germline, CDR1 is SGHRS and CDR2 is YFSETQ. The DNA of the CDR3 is TGCGCCAGCAGTCGGACCCGGCCTAGCACAGATACGCAGTATTTT. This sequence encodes CASSRTRPSTDTQYF.

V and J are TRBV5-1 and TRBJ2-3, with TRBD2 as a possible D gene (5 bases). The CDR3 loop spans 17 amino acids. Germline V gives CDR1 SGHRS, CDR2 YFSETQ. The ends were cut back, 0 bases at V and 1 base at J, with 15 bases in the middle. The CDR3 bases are TGCGCCAGCAGCTTGGCCGTGAGCGGAACAGGCACAGATACGCAGTATTTT. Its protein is CASSLAVSGTGTDTQYF.

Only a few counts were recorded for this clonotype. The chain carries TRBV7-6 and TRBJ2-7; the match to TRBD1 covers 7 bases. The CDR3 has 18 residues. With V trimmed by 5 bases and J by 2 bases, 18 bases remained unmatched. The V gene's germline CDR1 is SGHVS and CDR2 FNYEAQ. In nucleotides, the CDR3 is TGTGCCAGCAGCGGCATCGAGGGACAGCTCAAGGATGCCTACGAGCAGTACTTC. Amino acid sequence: CASSGIEGQLKDAYEQYF.

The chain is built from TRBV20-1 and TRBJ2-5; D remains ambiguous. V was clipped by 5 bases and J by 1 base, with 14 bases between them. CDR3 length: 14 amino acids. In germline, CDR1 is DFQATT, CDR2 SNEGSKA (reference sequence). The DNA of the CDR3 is TGCAGTGCTTCCCTGGGCAGCAGCCAAGAGACCCAGTACTTC. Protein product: CSASLGSSQETQYF.

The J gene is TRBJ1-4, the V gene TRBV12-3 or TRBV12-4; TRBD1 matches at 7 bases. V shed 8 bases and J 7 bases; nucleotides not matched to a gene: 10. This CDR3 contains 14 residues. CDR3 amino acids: CASGPGGGGEKLFF. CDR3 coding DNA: TGTGCCAGCGGTCCAGGGGGAGGTGGTGAAAAACTGTTTTTT.